The 26 T cell receptor beta chains below come from one sample, sequenced in a study of patients and donors after allogeneic stem cell transplantation. TCRdb itself ran the RT-PCR reads through MiXCR, one entry per CDR3 protein. Among about 230,000 distinct CDR3 sequences, about 14% were seen once, and the ten largest hold 9.5% to 13%. Material: blood, either unsorted or a sorted T cell fraction (not recorded which). The receptors were sampled from a human donor who was either an allogeneic HSCT recipient or a stem cell or donor lymphocyte infusion donor (not recorded which). It is not recorded whose cells these are; they may come from a transplant donor.

This CDR3 reads CSARWGPDTQYF. CDR3 DNA: TGCAGTGCTAGGTGGGGGCCAGATACGCAGTATTTT. J is TRBJ2-3 and V is TRBV20-1; the D gene is possibly TRBD1 (6 bases). Germline V gene sequence: CDR1 DFQATT, CDR2 SNEGSKA (reference sequence). This CDR3 spans 12 amino acids. V was shortened by 3 bases and J by 4 bases, with 8 bases between the two germline ends.

This chain joins TRBV5-1 and TRBJ2-1; 9 nucleotides line up with TRBD2. J gave up 5 bases and V 7 bases, and 10 bases lay outside the gene matches. This CDR3 has 15 residues. Looked up from germline, CDR1 is SGHRS and CDR2 is YFSETQ. CDR3 DNA: TGCGCCAGCCGTGGCTGGACTAGCGAAAACAATGAGCAGTTCTTC. As protein: CASRGWTSENNEQFF.

V and J are TRBV6-1 and TRBJ2-7; D is unclear. This CDR3 region has 13 residues. CDR1 and CDR2 from the germline V gene are MNHNS and SASEGT. The V end lost 6 bases, the J end lost 3 bases, and 12 bases lay between the germline ends. In DNA, the CDR3 is TGTGCCAGCAGAGGGCAGACTTACTACGAGCAGTACTTC. Translating gives CASRGQTYYEQYF.

The table lists this clonotype with a few counts. The J gene is TRBJ1-1, the V gene TRBV5-1; 11 bases are shared with TRBD1. The CDR3 runs to 14 residues. Germline CDR1 is SGHRS and CDR2 is YFSETQ. Trimming at V came to 4 bases and at J to 3 bases, leaving 2 bases not matched to a gene. Written as DNA, the CDR3 is TGCGCCAGCAGCACGGGACAGGGGGACACTGAAGCTTTCTTT. It is translated as CASSTGQGDTEAFF.

The V and J genes are TRBV20-1 and TRBJ2-3; TRBD2 matches 8 bases. Losses at the gene ends were 5 bases for V and 2 bases for J; bases not matched to a gene: 6. Germline CDR1 is DFQATT and CDR2 is SNEGSKA (reference sequence). The CDR3 is 14 residues long. CDR3 sequence reads: CSAEGAGATDTQYF. For the CDR3, the DNA is TGCAGTGCTGAAGGAGCGGGGGCCACAGATACGCAGTATTTT.

This clonotype was seen only a few times. The chain combines TRBV20-1 with TRBJ1-4; the D is unclear. V was trimmed by 6 bases and J by 2 bases, leaving 16 bases between them. The germline V gene has CDR1 DFQATT and CDR2 SNEGSKA (reference sequence). The CDR3 is 15 amino acids. The CDR3 bases are TGCAGTGCCACCCCCCTGGTGGGCACTAATGAAAAACTGTTTTTT. Protein: CSATPLVGTNEKLFF.

The rearrangement links TRBV7-2 to TRBJ2-3; 11 bases are shared with TRBD1. This CDR3 has 15 residues. Per the germline V gene, CDR1 is SGHTA and CDR2 is FQGNSA. V lost 4 bases, J lost 5 bases, and 5 bases stayed unmatched. CDR3 sequence (DNA): TGTGCCAGCAGCTCCGGACAGGGGGCGGGAGATACGCAGTATTTT. It translates to CASSSGQGAGDTQYF.

There are many counts of this clonotype. The rearrangement uses TRBV29-1 and TRBJ2-3; TRBD2 matches 7 bases. CDR3 length: 16 amino acids. Germline values: CDR1 SQVTM, CDR2 ANQGSEA. The ends lost 3 bases at V and 0 bases at J; junction bases unmatched: 9. The CDR3 DNA sequence: TGCAGCGTTGACCCTAGCGGCACTGCTAGCACAGATACGCAGTATTTT. Translated, it gives CSVDPSGTASTDTQYF.

This clonotype was seen a few times. This rearrangement joins TRBV30 to TRBJ2-2; no clear D. This CDR3 comprises 14 residues. With 2 bases removed from V and 1 base from J, the gap between germline ends came to 8 bases. CDR1 GTSNPN and CDR2 SVGIG come from the germline V gene (reference sequence). CDR3 in DNA: TGTGCCTGGAGTCGGAAGGAGAACACCGGGGAGCTGTTTTTT. Protein product: CAWSRKENTGELFF.

This chain uses TRBV5-6 with TRBJ1-2; 7 nucleotides match TRBD1. This CDR3 region has 16 residues. Per germline, CDR1 SGHDT and CDR2 YYEEEE. J lost 3 bases, V lost 4 bases, and 12 bases had no gene match. For the CDR3, the DNA is TGTGCCAGCAGCCCGAGCCGCCGGGACAGCGACTATGGCTACACCTTC. It specifies CASSPSRRDSDYGYTF.

This clonotype was detected ten times or more. The rearrangement links TRBV11-3 to TRBJ1-3; 9 bases align to TRBD1. Germline trimming cut 5 bases from V and 2 bases from J; bases unmatched to any gene: 4. CDR3 size: 15 residues. Germline V CDR1 and CDR2: SGHNT, YENEEA. The CDR3, as DNA: TGTGCCAGCAGCCCGGGACAGGGACCTGGAAACACCATATATTTT. This gives the protein CASSPGQGPGNTIYF.

This clonotype was found a few times. The rearrangement uses TRBV5-5 and TRBJ1-6; no clear D. Germline V CDR1 and CDR2: SGHKS, YYEKEE (reference sequence). The CDR3 has 15 amino acids. V was cut by 2 bases and J by 4 bases, with 10 bases left in between. The CDR3 DNA is TGTGCCAGCAGCTTTCGAACAGAATATAATTCACCCCTCCACTTT. Translated: CASSFRTEYNSPLHF.

This clonotype was counted a few times. In nucleotides, the CDR3 is TGTGCCAGCAGCTTAGGTCAGGGATACGAGACCCAGTACTTC. Protein: CASSLGQGYETQYF. The chain recombines TRBV7-9 with TRBJ2-5; a weak D match, TRBD1 (5 bases). The CDR3 is 14 amino acids. From germline, CDR1 is SEHNR and CDR2 FQNEAQ (reference sequence). Trimming shortened V by 1 base and J by 5 bases, and 11 bases separated the two germline ends.

This clonotype was detected a few times. The gene calls are TRBV5-1 and TRBJ2-3, with TRBD2 as a possible D gene (6 bases). CDR3 length: 15 amino acids. The germline gives CDR1 SGHRS, CDR2 YFSETQ. The V gene lost 6 bases and the J gene lost 6 bases, with 20 bases spanning the gap. In DNA, the CDR3 is TGCGCCAGCAATGAAGGTCGGAGTGCGGGGGATACGCAGTATTTT. Translated: CASNEGRSAGDTQYF.

This clonotype was recorded at least ten times. V is TRBV18 and J is TRBJ2-2; 10 positions agree with TRBD2. CDR3 size: 18 residues. V trimming: 3 bases; J trimming: 0 bases; junction bases outside the gene matches: 7. Germline CDR1 and CDR2: KGHSH and LQKENI. The CDR3 region is CASSPRTSGSSNTGELFF. The CDR3 region has the DNA TGTGCCAGCTCACCCAGGACTAGCGGTAGTTCGAACACCGGGGAGCTGTTTTTT.

V usage is TRBV28 and J usage is TRBJ2-7; 8 bases map to TRBD1. The CDR3 has 14 residues. CDR1 and CDR2 from the germline V gene are MDHEN and SYDVKM. Unmatched junction bases numbered 5, after V lost 2 bases and J lost 5 bases. The DNA for the CDR3 is TGTGCCAGCAGTTTAGTTGGACAGGGCCACGAGCAGTACTTC. Translation gives CASSLVGQGHEQYF.

In this sample, this clonotype turned up many times. The rearrangement links TRBV6-4 to TRBJ2-1, with 12 nucleotides matching TRBD2. This CDR3 is 13 amino acids long. V gave up 6 bases and J gave up 15 bases; unmatched junction bases: 9. Germline lookup yields CDR1 MRHNA and CDR2 SNTAGT. The CDR3, as DNA: TGTGCCAGCAGGCCTAGCGGGGGGGCCCTCGCGTTCTTC. Protein: CASRPSGGALAFF.

This clonotype was recorded many times. Its ends do not fully match the called genes, so a read error is possible. The rearrangement links TRBV20-1 to TRBJ1-1; D is ambiguous. In germline, CDR1 is DFQATT, CDR2 SNEGSKA (reference sequence). The CDR3 has 13 residues. The CDR3 nucleotides are TGCAGTGCTGGAGATGGGTGGAGGACTGAAGCTTTCTTT. Residues: CSAGDGWRTEAFF.

The chain joins TRBV12-3 or TRBV12-4 to TRBJ1-2; no clear D gene. The length of the CDR3 is 13 residues. Trimming shortened V by 3 bases and J by 5 bases, and 10 bases separated the two germline ends. The CDR3 coding sequence is TGTGCCAGCAGTTTGTCGGGGAGATATGGCTACACCTTC. Translating it yields CASSLSGRYGYTF.

At least ten counts were recorded for this clonotype. The V and J genes are TRBV7-9 and TRBJ1-1; 7 bases fit TRBD1. The CDR3 extends over 14 amino acids. With 5 bases clipped from V and 7 bases from J, the junction kept 10 bases outside the gene matches. Per the germline V gene, CDR1 is SEHNR and CDR2 is FQNEAQ (reference sequence). CDR3 loop: CASSVGTASIEAFF. The CDR3 DNA sequence: TGTGCCAGCAGCGTGGGGACAGCGTCTATTGAAGCTTTCTTT.

At least ten counts were recorded for this clonotype. The rearrangement joins TRBV12-3 or TRBV12-4 to TRBJ1-1; the D is unclear. CDR3 length equals 13 residues. Trimming cost V 7 bases and J 1 base, with 10 bases left between them. In DNA, the CDR3 is TGTGCCAGCAATTGGGGTAGGAACACTGAAGCTTTCTTT. It codes for CASNWGRNTEAFF.

The chain uses TRBV28 and TRBJ1-5; D gene uncertain. V gave up 5 bases and J gave up 7 bases, with 12 bases separating them. Germline V gene data show CDR1 as MDHEN and CDR2 as SYDVKM. The CDR3 is made up of 13 amino acids. DNA of the CDR3: TGTGCCAGCAGTCTAGGTGGTTTCCAGCCCCAGCATTTT. Its translation: CASSLGGFQPQHF.

This clonotype was picked up a small number of times. The chain employs TRBV6-1 and TRBJ2-1; a possible D gene is TRBD2 (6 bases). Trimming cost V 8 bases and J 9 bases, with 20 bases left between them. The germline gives CDR1 MNHNS, CDR2 SASEGT. The CDR3 totals 14 residues. CDR3 nucleotides: TGTGCCAGCCTCCGGGACTTGCGAGAGGGTGAGCAGTTCTTC. It specifies CASLRDLREGEQFF.

This clonotype has just a few counts. This chain connects TRBV20-1 to TRBJ2-5; 9 bases agree with TRBD2. The CDR3 runs 14 residues. J gave up 5 bases and V 0 bases, and 4 bases lay outside the gene matches. Germline V gene data show CDR1 as DFQATT and CDR2 as SNEGSKA (reference sequence). The DNA of the CDR3 is TGCAGTGCTAGAGAAGTAGCGGGGGCGGAGACCCAGTACTTC. It is translated as CSAREVAGAETQYF.

This clonotype was counted many times. The chain has TRBV5-1 and TRBJ2-7, with D unclear. The CDR3 loop spans 13 amino acids. V lost 4 bases, J lost 2 bases, and 10 bases lay in between. Per the germline V gene, CDR1 is SGHRS and CDR2 is YFSETQ. The CDR3 region is CASSPRPAYEQYF. The CDR3 bases are TGCGCCAGCAGCCCCCGGCCCGCCTACGAGCAGTACTTC.

This clonotype was found a few times. The chain recombines TRBV6-5 with TRBJ2-1, with D uncertain. The CDR3 sequence is 17 residues long. Between the trimmed V and J ends, which lost 4 bases and 3 bases, there was a span of 19 bases. Germline V gives CDR1 MNHEY, CDR2 SVGAGI. This CDR3 is CASSSFRQVDIYNEQFF. As DNA, the CDR3 is TGTGCCAGCAGTTCCTTTAGGCAGGTCGACATCTACAATGAGCAGTTCTTC.